Reported below is one T cell receptor beta chain. Antigen unknown. These data come from a study of shared clonotypes between healthy human individuals. General study findings and limits: It was the few donors that limited the genetic and exposure-history diversity represented.

The CDR3 has 17 amino acids. The germline V gene encodes CDR1 SGHNT and CDR2 YYREEE (reference sequence). V gave up 4 bases and J gave up 0 bases, with 14 bases separating them. Profiled with immunoSEQ multiplex PCR; TCRdb holds only in-frame clones, not every one. The sample has over 400,000 clones; roughly 80% are singletons. The sequencing sample was made of PBMCs. The chain recombines TRBV5-4 with TRBJ2-6; TRBD2 is a possible D gene (6 bases). The sequence was collected from a middle-aged woman in good health. Some clones in this sample may be carry-over from other donors' samples. CDR3 bases: TGTGCCAGCAGCACTTGGCGGGGTTCCTCTGGGGCCAACGTCCTGACTTTC. It is translated as CASSTWRGSSGANVLTF.